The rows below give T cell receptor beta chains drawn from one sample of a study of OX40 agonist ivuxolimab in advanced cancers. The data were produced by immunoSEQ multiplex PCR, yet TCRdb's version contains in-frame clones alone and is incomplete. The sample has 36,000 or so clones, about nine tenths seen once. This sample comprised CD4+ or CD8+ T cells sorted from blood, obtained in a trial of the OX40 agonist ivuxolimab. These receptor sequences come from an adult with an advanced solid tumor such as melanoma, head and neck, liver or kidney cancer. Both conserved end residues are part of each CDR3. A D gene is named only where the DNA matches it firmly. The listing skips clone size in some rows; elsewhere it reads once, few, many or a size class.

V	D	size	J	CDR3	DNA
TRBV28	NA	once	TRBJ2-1	CASRDIVGTRAYNEQFF	TGTGCCAGCAGGGATATTGTGGGGACAAGAGCTTACAATGAGCAGTTCTTC
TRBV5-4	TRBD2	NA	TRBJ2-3	CASSSGLAGAGDTQYF	TGTGCCAGCAGTTCGGGACTAGCGGGGGCGGGAGATACGCAGTATTTT
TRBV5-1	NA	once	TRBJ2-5	CASSELGGGTQYF	TGCGCCAGCAGTGAGTTAGGAGGGGGGACCCAGTACTTC
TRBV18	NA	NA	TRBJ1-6	CASSPQSGQSPLHF	TGTGCCAGCTCACCTCAGTCAGGGCAATCACCCCTCCACTTT
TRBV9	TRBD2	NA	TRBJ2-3	CASSVSGGSTDTQYF	TGTGCCAGCAGCGTTAGCGGGGGGAGTACAGATACGCAGTATTTT
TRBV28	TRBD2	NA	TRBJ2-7	CASSTGLAGSHSYEQYF	TGTGCCAGCAGCACGGGACTAGCGGGATCACACTCCTACGAGCAGTACTTC
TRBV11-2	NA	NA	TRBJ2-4	CASSPRRVENIQYF	TGTGCCAGCAGCCCAAGGCGCGTGGAAAACATTCAGTACTTC
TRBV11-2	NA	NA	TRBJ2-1	CASSLNRNNEQFF	TGTGCCAGCAGCTTAAATAGAAACAATGAGCAGTTCTTC
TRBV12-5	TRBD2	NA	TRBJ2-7	CASGSLSSGFYEQYF	TGTGCTAGTGGCTCTCTATCTAGCGGGTTCTACGAGCAGTACTTC
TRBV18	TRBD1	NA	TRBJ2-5	CASSPPRTGLQETQYF	TGTGCCAGCTCACCACCAAGGACAGGGTTACAAGAGACCCAGTACTTC
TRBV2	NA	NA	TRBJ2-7	CASSGQGGSYEQYF	TGTGCCAGCAGTGGTCAGGGGGGGTCCTACGAGCAGTACTTC
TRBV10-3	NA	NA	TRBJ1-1	CAISDIFENEAFF	TGTGCCATCAGTGACATATTTGAGAATGAAGCTTTCTTT
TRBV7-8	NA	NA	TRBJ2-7	CASSEPGTPAYEQYF	TGTGCCAGCAGCGAGCCCGGGACACCCGCCTACGAGCAGTACTTC
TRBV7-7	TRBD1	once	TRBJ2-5	CASSLTGTAQETQYF	TGTGCTAGCAGCTTAACCGGGACAGCTCAAGAGACCCAGTACTTC
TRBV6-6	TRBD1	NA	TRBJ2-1	CASNRDRGDEQFF	TGTGCCAGCAACAGAGACAGGGGCGATGAGCAGTTCTTC
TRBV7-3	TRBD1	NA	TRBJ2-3	CASSLTGTATTDTQYF	TGTGCCAGCAGCTTAACCGGGACAGCTACCACAGATACGCAGTATTTT
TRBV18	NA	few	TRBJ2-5	CASSPTVPPERSQYF	TGTGCCAGCTCACCAACAGTCCCCCCGGAGAGGTCCCAGTACTTC
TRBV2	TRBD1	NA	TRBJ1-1	CASRKTFRDRDFEAFF	TGTGCCAGCAGGAAGACTTTCCGGGACAGAGATTTTGAAGCTTTCTTT
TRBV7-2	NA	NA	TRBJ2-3	CASSLLGGDTDTQYF	TGTGCCAGCAGCTTATTAGGGGGGGACACAGATACGCAGTATTTT
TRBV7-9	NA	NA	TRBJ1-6	CASSLRQATPSSPLHF	TGTGCCAGCAGCTTGCGACAGGCGACACCGAGTTCACCCCTCCACTTT
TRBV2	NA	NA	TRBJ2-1	CASDDRGFRYNEQFF	TGTGCCAGCGACGATAGGGGTTTTCGTTACAATGAGCAGTTCTTC
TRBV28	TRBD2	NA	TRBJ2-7	CASSAGGFYEQYF	TGTGCCAGCTCGGCGGGAGGTTTCTACGAGCAGTACTTC
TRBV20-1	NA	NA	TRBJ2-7	CSAPRLGHTNF	TGCAGTGCCCCCCGACTAGGCCACACAAACTTC
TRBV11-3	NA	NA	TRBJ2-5	CASSLGAWETQYF	TGTGCCAGCAGCTTAGGAGCGTGGGAGACCCAGTACTTC
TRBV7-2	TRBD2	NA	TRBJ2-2	CASSLGPRLAGGPGELFF	TGTGCCAGCAGCTTAGGCCCTCGACTAGCGGGGGGGCCTGGGGAGCTGTTTTTT
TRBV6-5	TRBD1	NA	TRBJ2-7	CASSYQGQGTYEQYF	TGTGCCAGCAGTTATCAGGGACAGGGCACCTACGAGCAGTACTTC